These 27 T cell receptor beta chains came from one sample sequenced in a study of T-cell reconstitution after alpha-beta-depleted transplantation in children. A library of TCRbeta sequences, prepared with unique molecular identifiers, was generated. MiXCR, applied by TCRdb to the PCR reads, yields one record per CDR3 protein. Among roughly 220,000 distinct CDR3 sequences listed, around 11% were seen once. The input for sequencing was PBMCs from the stem cell graft donor, taken from the stem cell graft. The receptors originated from a human donor who donated a stem cell graft to a child with acute lymphoblastic leukemia.

This clonotype was found many times. The V and J genes are TRBV10-3 and TRBJ2-2; a weak D match, TRBD2 (6 bases). V shed 4 bases and J shed 1 base, with 10 bases lying between them. This CDR3 spans 15 amino acids. CDR1 is ENHRY, CDR2 SYGVKD, per germline. The CDR3 loop reads CAISGLGLNTGELFF. The CDR3 region has the DNA TGTGCCATCAGTGGATTGGGACTGAACACCGGGGAGCTGTTTTTT.

This clonotype was seen repeatedly, ten times or more. The chain combines TRBV4-2 with TRBJ2-1; 10 nucleotides agree with TRBD2. The trim removed 3 bases at V and 8 bases at J, leaving 7 bases unmatched. Germline V gene sequence: CDR1 LGHNA, CDR2 YNFKEQ. This CDR3 has 15 amino acids. The CDR3 DNA is TGTGCCAGCAGCCACACAGCGGGGGGGCTGTATGAGCAGTTCTTC. It translates to CASSHTAGGLYEQFF.

This clonotype was counted only a few times. As DNA, the CDR3 is TGCAGTGCTAGAAGACCCGGGACAGGGCCCTACAATGAGCAGTTCTTC. Protein sequence: CSARRPGTGPYNEQFF. V gene TRBV20-1 combines with J gene TRBJ2-1, with 9 bases aligning to TRBD1. With V trimmed by 2 bases and J by 2 bases, 7 bases remained unmatched. Germline V gives CDR1 DFQATT, CDR2 SNEGSKA (reference sequence). The CDR3 is 16 amino acids.

In its sample, this clonotype was seen many times. The J gene is TRBJ2-5, the V gene TRBV20-1; 9 positions agree with TRBD2. The germline CDR1 and CDR2 sequences are DFQATT and SNEGSKA (reference sequence). The CDR3 extends over 15 amino acids. V trimming: 3 bases; J trimming: 5 bases; junction bases outside the gene matches: 10. CDR3 coding DNA: TGCAGTGCTAGGGCCTTCGCGGGGGGGCGGGAGACCCAGTACTTC. This gives the protein CSARAFAGGRETQYF.

There are many counts of this clonotype. The gene calls are TRBV5-1 and TRBJ2-7; a weak D match, TRBD2 (5 bases). This CDR3 comprises 14 residues. Germline V gives CDR1 SGHRS, CDR2 YFSETQ. Trimming removed 0 bases at V and 5 bases at J, with 12 bases between. The CDR3 nucleotides read TGCGCCAGCAGCTTGGCCGCGGGTAGCGACGAGCAGTACTTC. Translated: CASSLAAGSDEQYF.

This clonotype was observed at least ten times. The chain recombines TRBV7-2 with TRBJ1-3, with D perhaps matching TRBD1 (5 bases). In germline, CDR1 is SGHTA, CDR2 FQGNSA. CDR3 size: 15 residues. V shed 0 bases and J shed 5 bases, with 11 bases lying between them. CDR3 DNA: TGTGCCAGCAGCTTAGCCGGGGACGTAAGAAACACCATATATTTT. This sequence encodes CASSLAGDVRNTIYF. Combining the CDR3 with reference TRBV7-2 and TRBJ1-3 gives the whole variable domain GAGVSQSPSNKVTEKGKDVELRCDPISGHTALYWYRQSLGQGLEFLIYFQGNSAPDKSGLPSDRFSAERTGGSVSTLTIQRTQQEDSAVYLCASSLAGDVRNTIYFGEGSWLTVV.

Ten or more counts support this clonotype. J is TRBJ2-6 and V is TRBV12-3 or TRBV12-4; TRBD1 matches at 9 bases. The CDR3 sequence is 17 residues long. Trimming cost V 7 bases and J 0 bases; bases outside gene matches: 7. CDR3 nucleotide sequence: TGTGCCAGCAAACCGGGACAGGGAAACTCTGGGGCCAACGTCCTGACTTTC. Translated, it gives CASKPGQGNSGANVLTF.

This clonotype was seen many times. The rearrangement uses TRBV7-8 and TRBJ2-7; possibly TRBD2 for D (5 bases). V lost 1 base, J lost 4 bases, and 8 bases lay in between. Per germline, CDR1 SGHVS and CDR2 FQNEAQ. The CDR3 sequence is 13 residues long. CDR3 in amino acids: CASSLGTLYEQYF. CDR3 in DNA: TGTGCCAGCAGCTTAGGGACTTTATACGAGCAGTACTTC.

Many counts were recorded for this clonotype. V gene TRBV6-1 combines with J gene TRBJ2-3, with 11 positions matching TRBD2. V shed 7 bases, J shed 1 base, and the junction held 4 bases outside the gene matches. Germline loops: CDR1 MNHNS, CDR2 SASEGT. This CDR3 has 15 residues. CDR3 sequence (DNA): TGTGCCAGCACCGGGACTAGCGGAGGCACAGATACGCAGTATTTT. This gives the protein CASTGTSGGTDTQYF.

This clonotype was detected many times. The chain combines TRBV7-8 with TRBJ1-5; weak D call: TRBD1 (5 bases). V lost 3 bases, J lost 3 bases, and 15 bases lay in between. CDR1 and CDR2 (germline): SGHVS, FQNEAQ. This CDR3 region has 16 residues. This CDR3 reads CASSFQGEGDNQPQHF. CDR3 bases: TGTGCCAGCAGCTTCCAGGGAGAAGGTGACAATCAGCCCCAGCATTTT. Full variable domain (outside the CDR3, taken from reference TRBV7-8 and TRBJ1-5): GAGVSQSPRYKVAKRGQDVALRCDPISGHVSLFWYQQALGQGPEFLTYFQNEAQLDKSGLPSDRFFAERPEGSVSTLKIQRTQQEDSAVYLCASSFQGEGDNQPQHFGDGTRLSIL.

Remarks on this clonotype: Just one base apart from a much larger clone, this may be a read error. The rearrangement links TRBV3-1 to TRBJ2-3, with a possible D match to TRBD1 (6 bases). Germline CDR1 and CDR2: LGHDT and YNNKEL (reference sequence). The CDR3 is 19 residues long. V was pared by 10 bases and J by 0 bases, with 29 bases between. This chain's CDR3 is CAISLSQGGARSSTDTQYF. CDR3 in DNA: TGTGCCATCAGTTTGTCACAGGGCGGAGCACGCTCTAGCACAGATACGCAGTATTTT.

The chain employs TRBV20-1 and TRBJ1-1, with TRBD1 matching 8 bases. The CDR3 length is 13 residues. V was clipped by 6 bases and J by 8 bases; unmatched bases: 11. Germline loops: CDR1 DFQATT, CDR2 SNEGSKA (reference sequence). The CDR3: CSAEKLRQGEAFF. The CDR3 bases are TGCAGTGCCGAGAAACTACGACAGGGGGAAGCTTTCTTT.

This clonotype was seen ten or more times. The chain recombines TRBV9 with TRBJ1-1, with 8 bases fitting TRBD1. V was pared by 3 bases and J by 3 bases, with 4 bases of the junction left unmatched. This CDR3 has 14 residues. Germline V CDR1 and CDR2: SGDLS, YYNGEE. CDR3 in amino acids: CASSAGQGDTEAFF. The DNA for the CDR3 is TGTGCCAGCAGCGCCGGACAGGGAGACACTGAAGCTTTCTTT.

This clonotype was picked up many times. The chain joins TRBV7-2 to TRBJ2-7; weak D call: TRBD2 (6 bases). Germline V gene lookup returns CDR1 SGHTA and CDR2 FQGNSA. The CDR3 consists of 15 residues. The V end was cut by 2 bases, the J end by 3 bases, with 14 bases between. The CDR3 region has the DNA TGTGCCAGCAGCTTAAACGGCGGGGAATTCTACGAGCAGTACTTC. As protein: CASSLNGGEFYEQYF.

This clonotype has a count of ten or more. The V and J genes are TRBV9 and TRBJ2-7; no reliable D call. The CDR3 runs 14 residues. From germline, CDR1 is SGDLS and CDR2 YYNGEE. Trimming removed 0 bases from V and 0 bases from J, with 7 bases in between. The chain's CDR3 is CASSVVGSSYEQYF. CDR3 in DNA: TGTGCCAGCAGCGTAGTTGGCAGCTCCTACGAGCAGTACTTC.

This clonotype has at least ten counts. This rearrangement joins TRBV6-1 to TRBJ2-3; D tentatively reads TRBD1 or TRBD2 (5 bases each). The V and J ends lost 8 bases and 0 bases respectively, with 9 bases between them. The CDR3 sequence is 13 residues long. Per germline, CDR1 MNHNS and CDR2 SASEGT. CDR3 sequence: CASRGGSTDTQYF. CDR3 sequence (DNA): TGTGCCAGCCGGGGCGGTAGCACAGATACGCAGTATTTT.

This clonotype was seen repeatedly, ten times or more. The rearrangement joins TRBV21-1 to TRBJ1-1; the table's D call of TRBD1 was not tested on the DNA. TRBV21-1 represents a pseudogene. This CDR3 region has 16 residues. The CDR3 loop is CASSSGTGKLNTEAFF. CDR3 in DNA: TGTGCCAGCAGCAGCGGGACAGGGAAATTGAACACTGAAGCTTTCTTT.

The table lists this clonotype with a few counts. The rearrangement uses TRBV3-1 and TRBJ1-2, with D possibly TRBD1 on 6 matching bases. The CDR3 is 15 residues long. Per germline, CDR1 LGHDT and CDR2 YNNKEL (reference sequence). Trimming stripped 4 bases from V and 5 bases from J, with 17 bases between. Written as DNA, the CDR3 is TGTGCCAGCAGCCCTATGCGGACAGTTCAGTATGGCTACACCTTC. Its translation is CASSPMRTVQYGYTF.

This clonotype was observed many times. The gene calls are TRBV27 and TRBJ1-5, with a tentative D call TRBD1 (6 bases). The CDR3 spans 16 residues. The V gene's germline CDR1 is MNHEY and CDR2 SMNVEV (reference sequence). Trimming pared 3 bases from V and 0 bases from J, leaving 12 bases between. The CDR3 nucleotides read TGTGCCAGCAGTTTCACTGGCAGGGGTAGCAATCAGCCCCAGCATTTT. This translates into CASSFTGRGSNQPQHF.

This clonotype appeared a few times. This rearrangement joins TRBV29-1 to TRBJ2-2; D gene uncertain. Germline values: CDR1 SQVTM, CDR2 ANQGSEA. The CDR3 covers 14 residues. V gave up 6 bases and J gave up 1 base, with 12 bases separating them. The CDR3 spells CSVDLGGNTGELFF. In DNA, the CDR3 is TGCAGCGTAGATCTTGGTGGGAACACCGGGGAGCTGTTTTTT.

Only a few counts were recorded for this clonotype. The rearrangement joins TRBV29-1 to TRBJ2-5; 9 nucleotides line up with TRBD2. V shed 4 bases and J 1 base; nucleotides not matched to a gene: 4. Germline CDR1 and CDR2: SQVTM and ANQGSEA. CDR3 size: 14 residues. CDR3: CSVGGGRAQETQYF. CDR3 nucleotide sequence: TGCAGCGTTGGAGGCGGGAGGGCCCAAGAGACCCAGTACTTC.

This clonotype was seen many times. The chain combines TRBV28 with TRBJ2-2; D is possibly TRBD1 (6 bases). The V end lost 5 bases, the J end lost 6 bases, and 10 bases lay between the germline ends. Germline V gene sequence: CDR1 MDHEN, CDR2 SYDVKM. The CDR3 extends over 13 amino acids. CDR3 bases: TGTGCCAGCAGTACAGGGCTCGCCGGGGAGCTGTTTTTT. It encodes CASSTGLAGELFF. The full variable domain, rest sourced from reference TRBV28 and TRBJ2-2, is DVKVTQSSRYLVKRTGEKVFLECVQDMDHENMFWYRQDPGLGLRLIYFSYDVKMKEKGDIPEGYSVSREKKERFSLILESASTNQTSMYLCASSTGLAGELFFGEGSRLTVL.

This clonotype has ten or more counts. The chain carries TRBV7-2 and TRBJ2-7, with 9 bases identical to TRBD1. The CDR3 spans 15 residues. The J segment lost 2 bases and the V segment lost 5 bases, leaving 7 bases of the junction unmatched. The germline gives CDR1 SGHTA, CDR2 FQGNSA. This chain's CDR3 is CASSPLWDRAYEQYF. The CDR3, as DNA: TGTGCCAGCAGCCCCCTCTGGGACAGGGCCTACGAGCAGTACTTC.

In this sample, this clonotype turned up many times. The chain is built from TRBV10-3 and TRBJ2-1; 10 positions match TRBD1. Germline CDR1 and CDR2: ENHRY and SYGVKD. V shed 6 bases and J 6 bases; nucleotides not matched to a gene: 11. The CDR3 totals 16 residues. CDR3 nucleotide sequence: TGTGCCATCAGACCGAAAAAGGGACAGGGGAGCAATGAGCAGTTCTTC. Protein: CAIRPKKGQGSNEQFF.

This clonotype occurred a few times. The chain is built from TRBV9 and TRBJ2-7, with D possibly matching TRBD1 (6 bases). The CDR3 runs 13 residues. The ends were cut back, 3 bases at V and 3 bases at J, with 10 bases in the middle. The germline CDR1 and CDR2 sequences are SGDLS and YYNGEE. CDR3 bases: TGTGCCAGCAGCGGGGGGCTGGACTACGAGCAGTACTTC. This sequence encodes CASSGGLDYEQYF.

The chain recombines TRBV25-1 with TRBJ2-1; the D is unclear. This CDR3 has 11 amino acids. Trimming stripped 4 bases from V and 10 bases from J, with 8 bases between. Germline V CDR1 and CDR2: MGHDK, SYGVNS. The CDR3 nucleotides are TGTGCCAGCAGTGGTATGGGCGAGCAGTTCTTC. Protein product: CASSGMGEQFF.

The table lists this clonotype with many counts. J is TRBJ2-1 and V is TRBV20-1; D might be TRBD1 or TRBD2, each matching 5 bases. CDR3 size: 16 residues. Trimming left V 0 bases short and J 4 bases short, with 16 bases between. Germline V lookup: CDR1 DFQATT, CDR2 SNEGSKA (reference sequence). The CDR3 spells CSARDPGARTYNEQFF. CDR3 nucleotide sequence: TGCAGTGCTAGAGATCCCGGGGCTAGAACTTACAATGAGCAGTTCTTC.